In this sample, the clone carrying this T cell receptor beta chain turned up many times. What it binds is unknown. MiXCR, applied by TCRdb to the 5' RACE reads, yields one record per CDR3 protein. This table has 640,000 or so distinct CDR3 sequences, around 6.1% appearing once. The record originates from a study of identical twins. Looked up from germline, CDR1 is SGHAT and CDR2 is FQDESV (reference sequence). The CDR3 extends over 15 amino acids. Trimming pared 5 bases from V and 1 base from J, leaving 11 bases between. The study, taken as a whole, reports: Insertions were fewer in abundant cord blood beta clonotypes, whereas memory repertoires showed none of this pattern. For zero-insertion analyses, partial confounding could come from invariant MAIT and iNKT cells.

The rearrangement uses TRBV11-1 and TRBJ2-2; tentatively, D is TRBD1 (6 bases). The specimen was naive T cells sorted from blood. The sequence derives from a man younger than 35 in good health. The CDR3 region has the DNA TGTGCCAGCAGCGGGCCGGGACAGAACACCGGGGAGCTGTTTTTT. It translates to CASSGPGQNTGELFF.